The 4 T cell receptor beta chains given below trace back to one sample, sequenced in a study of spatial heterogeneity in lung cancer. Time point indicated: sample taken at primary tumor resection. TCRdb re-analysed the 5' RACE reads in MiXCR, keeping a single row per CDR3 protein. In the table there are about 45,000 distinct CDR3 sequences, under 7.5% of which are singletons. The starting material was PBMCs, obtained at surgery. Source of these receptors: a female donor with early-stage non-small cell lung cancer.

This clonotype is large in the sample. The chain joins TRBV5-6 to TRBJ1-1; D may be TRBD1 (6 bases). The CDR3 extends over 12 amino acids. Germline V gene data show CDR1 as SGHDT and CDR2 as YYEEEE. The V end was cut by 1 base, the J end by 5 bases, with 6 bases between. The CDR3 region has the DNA TGTGCCAGCAGCTTGAGGGGGACTGAAGCTTTCTTT. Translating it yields CASSLRGTEAFF.

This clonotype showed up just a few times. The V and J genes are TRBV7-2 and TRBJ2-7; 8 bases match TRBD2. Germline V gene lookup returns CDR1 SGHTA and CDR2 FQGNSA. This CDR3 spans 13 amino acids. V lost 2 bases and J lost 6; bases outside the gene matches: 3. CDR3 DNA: TGTGCCAGCAGCTTATCACGGGAGGGCGAGCAGTACTTC. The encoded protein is CASSLSREGEQYF.

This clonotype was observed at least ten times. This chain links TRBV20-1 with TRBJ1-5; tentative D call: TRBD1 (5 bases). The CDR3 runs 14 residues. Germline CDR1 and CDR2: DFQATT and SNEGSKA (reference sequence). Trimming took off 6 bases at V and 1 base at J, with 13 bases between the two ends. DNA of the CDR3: TGCAGTGCCCAGGGCCCGCGCAGCAATCAGCCCCAGCATTTT. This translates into CSAQGPRSNQPQHF.

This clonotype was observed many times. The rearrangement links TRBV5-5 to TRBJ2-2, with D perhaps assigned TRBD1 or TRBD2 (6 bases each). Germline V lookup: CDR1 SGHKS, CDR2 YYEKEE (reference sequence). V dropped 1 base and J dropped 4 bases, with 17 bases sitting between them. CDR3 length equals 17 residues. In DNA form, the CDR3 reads TGTGCCAGCAGCTTGTACGGGGGCCGGAGAAGCACCGGGGAGCTGTTTTTT. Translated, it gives CASSLYGGRRSTGELFF.